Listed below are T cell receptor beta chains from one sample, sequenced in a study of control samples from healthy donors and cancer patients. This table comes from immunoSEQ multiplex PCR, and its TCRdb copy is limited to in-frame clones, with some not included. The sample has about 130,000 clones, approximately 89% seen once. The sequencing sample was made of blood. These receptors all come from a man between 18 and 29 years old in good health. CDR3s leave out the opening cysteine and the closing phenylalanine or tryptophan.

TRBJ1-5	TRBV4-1	ASSPGAHSNQPQH
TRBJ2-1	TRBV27	ASSLWTSGGRNEQF
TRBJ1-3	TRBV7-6	ASSPRAGGGNTIY
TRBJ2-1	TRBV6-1	ASSELPSFDNEQF
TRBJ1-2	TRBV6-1	ASRDRGRGYT
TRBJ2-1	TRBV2	ASSPESYNEQF
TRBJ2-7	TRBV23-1	ANEIGQGASSEQY
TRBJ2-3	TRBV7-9	ASRPSGGAELKDTQY
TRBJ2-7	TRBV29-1	SVGQSYEQY
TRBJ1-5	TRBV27	ASKLLIKTQPQH
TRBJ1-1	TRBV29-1	SVDRRDSNTEAF
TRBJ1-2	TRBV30	AWSTGTAGGYT
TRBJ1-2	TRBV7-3	ASSAFAGDYGYT
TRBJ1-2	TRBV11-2	ASRRSWRRPNYGYT
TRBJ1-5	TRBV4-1	ASSPTRGSNQPQH
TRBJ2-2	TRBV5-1	ASSTGDGGGELF
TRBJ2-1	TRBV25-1	ASSDGSGEQF
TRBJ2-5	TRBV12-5	ASGLVLAGGDETQY
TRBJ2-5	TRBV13	ASSSRDRGRETQY
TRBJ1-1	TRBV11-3	ASSFNRDTEAF
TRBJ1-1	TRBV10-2	ASSIDRGGTEAF
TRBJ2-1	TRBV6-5	ASSTSGGAYNEQF
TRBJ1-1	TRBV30	AWSGGVTVFNTEAF
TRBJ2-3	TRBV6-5	ASSKGEDTDTQY
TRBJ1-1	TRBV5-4	ASSVWGRTGMNTEAF
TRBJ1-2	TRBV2	ASSDSGDLNYGYT
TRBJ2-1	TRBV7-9	ASSLGPTGSYNEQF
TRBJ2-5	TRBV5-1	ASSLPRETQY
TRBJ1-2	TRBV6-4	ASSATDRGNYGYT
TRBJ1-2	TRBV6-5	ASSPNNGGYT
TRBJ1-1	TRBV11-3	ASSLEGMNTEAF
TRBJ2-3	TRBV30	AWSGGASGSSTDTQY
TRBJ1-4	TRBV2	ASSRDRDTEKLF
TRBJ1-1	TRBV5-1	ASSAQGNTEAF
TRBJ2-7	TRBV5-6	ASTGGDSWGDEQY
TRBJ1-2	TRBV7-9	ASSLATHIYGYT
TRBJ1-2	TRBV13	ASSPRTENYGYT
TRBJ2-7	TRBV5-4	ASSSGTEYYEQY
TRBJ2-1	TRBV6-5	ASTLQDTNANEQF
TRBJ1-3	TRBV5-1	ASSSEQGPGNTIY
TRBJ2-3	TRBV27	ASSLSLAGTDTQY
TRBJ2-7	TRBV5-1	ASSLPRTSGGYEQY
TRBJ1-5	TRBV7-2	ASSSRQNQPQH
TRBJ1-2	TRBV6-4	ASSDSEGTRYGYT
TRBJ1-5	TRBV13	ASSFGQGSQPQH
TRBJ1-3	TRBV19	ASSPGQGHSGNTIY
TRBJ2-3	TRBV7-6	ASTPETGLQDTQY
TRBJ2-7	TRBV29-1	SVLNPQGYEQY